This T cell receptor (beta chain) was sequenced for a study of blood T cell repertoires in COVID-19. Study overall: There were acute and convalescent COVID-19 samples, and they came from the United States, Italy and Spain. The cDNA or gDNA used as material had been derived from T cells, B-cell-depleted T cells, or PBMCs.

Individuals aged about 18 to 89 years were recruited from approximately 22 US areas. In the authors' methods: From reference gene primer amplification, estimates of nucleated cell counts were derived. TCRdb's table, derived via immunoSEQ multiplex PCR, lists solely in-frame clones and lacks some. From that table come the V and J calls and clone size; the DNA was used to work out D and trimming. The sample records fewer than 250,000 clones, approximately 80% being singletons. Between the trimmed V and J ends, which lost 3 bases and 8 bases, there was a span of 9 bases. This CDR3 is built from 12 residues. Germline CDR1 KGHDR, CDR2 SFDVKD.

The sample consisted of PBMCs or T cells enriched from blood (not recorded which). The V call is TRBV24-1, the J call TRBJ1-2; no reliable D call. The receptor's source is a woman between 35 and 50 years old with acute COVID-19. The CDR3 here is CATSDEVLGYTF. The CDR3 nucleotides are TGTGCCACCAGTGATGAGGTCCTGGGCTACACCTTC.